The 5 T cell receptor beta chains listed next were all sequenced from one sample in a study of blood T cell repertoires in COVID-19. Clones were read by immunoSEQ multiplex PCR, and TCRdb kept only the in-frame ones, dropping some. The profile covers approximately 250,000 clones, with 80% to 90% appearing a single time and more than 1.2% taken by the ten largest. Sequenced material: peripheral blood. These receptors were collected from a woman in her thirties or forties who had recovered from COVID-19.

This clone is a singleton in its sample. This chain's CDR3 is CASSPLPGQNEKLFF. The DNA of the CDR3 is TGTGCCAGCAGCCCCCTGCCAGGACAGAATGAAAAACTGTTTTTT. The chain is built from TRBV7-2 and TRBJ1-4, with D tentatively TRBD1 (6 bases). V was trimmed by 5 bases and J by 5 bases, leaving 15 bases between them. The CDR3 has 15 residues. Germline CDR1 reads SGHTA; CDR2 reads FQGNSA.

The gene calls are TRBV7-9 and TRBJ2-2; TRBD1 matches 11 bases. After removal of 3 bases from V and 7 bases from J, the junction contained 4 bases not matched to a gene. CDR1 is SEHNR and CDR2 is FQNEAQ in the germline V gene (reference sequence). The CDR3 is 15 amino acids. The chain's CDR3 is CASSFGTGGIGELFF. CDR3 coding DNA: TGTGCCAGCAGCTTCGGGACAGGGGGTATCGGGGAGCTGTTTTTT.

The chain links TRBV4-3 to TRBJ1-4; no firm D call. Trimming stripped 6 bases from V and 6 bases from J, with 20 bases between. From germline, CDR1 is LGHNA and CDR2 YSLEER. This CDR3 comprises 16 residues. CDR3 nucleotide sequence: TGCGCCAGCAGTCCTTCGCCTCGGTCGAGAGATGAAAAACTGTTTTTT. It codes for CASSPSPRSRDEKLFF.

V gene TRBV5-1 combines with J gene TRBJ2-7; D not resolved. This CDR3 has 11 amino acids. CDR1 SGHRS and CDR2 YFSETQ come from the germline V gene. V was trimmed by 2 bases and J by 5 bases, leaving 5 bases between them. The CDR3 bases are TGCGCCAGCAGCTTTATCGACGAGCAGTACTTC. Its protein is CASSFIDEQYF.

This sequence joins TRBV5-6 and TRBJ2-5; no firm D call. Germline-derived CDR1 and CDR2 are SGHDT and YYEEEE. There are 13 residues in the CDR3. Trimming took 4 bases from V and 5 from J, leaving 12 bases between them. The CDR3 loop reads CASSARIRETQYF. The CDR3 region has the DNA TGTGCCAGCAGCGCCCGAATACGGGAGACCCAGTACTTC.